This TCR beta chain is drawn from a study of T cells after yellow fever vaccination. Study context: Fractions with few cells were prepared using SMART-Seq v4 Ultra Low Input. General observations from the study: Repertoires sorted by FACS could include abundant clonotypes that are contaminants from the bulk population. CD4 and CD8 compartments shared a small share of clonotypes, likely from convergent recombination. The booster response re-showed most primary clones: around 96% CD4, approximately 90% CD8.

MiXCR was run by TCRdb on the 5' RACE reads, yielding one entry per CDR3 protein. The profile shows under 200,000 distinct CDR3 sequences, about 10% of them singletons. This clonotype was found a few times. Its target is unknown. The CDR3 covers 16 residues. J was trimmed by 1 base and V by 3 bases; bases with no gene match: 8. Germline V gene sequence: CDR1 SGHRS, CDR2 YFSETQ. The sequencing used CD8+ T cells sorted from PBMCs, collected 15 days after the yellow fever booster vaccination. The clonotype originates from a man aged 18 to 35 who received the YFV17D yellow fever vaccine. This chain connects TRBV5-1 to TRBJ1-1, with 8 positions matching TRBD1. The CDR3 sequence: CASSSTKTGANTEAFF. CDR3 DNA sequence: TGCGCCAGCAGCTCTACGAAGACAGGGGCGAACACTGAAGCTTTCTTT.